Below, 14 T cell receptor beta chains from the same sample are listed, as sequenced in a study of early T cells in non-severe SARS-CoV-2 infection. In TCRdb, the 5' RACE reads were re-called with MiXCR into one record per CDR3 protein. The table records roughly 53,000 distinct CDR3 sequences, approximately 9.7% of them present only once. The sequenced material came from whole blood. The receptors come from an adult who was a healthcare worker with PCR-confirmed SARS-CoV-2 infection or an uninfected control (not recorded which).

This clonotype was seen more than once but under ten times. This chain links TRBV12-3 or TRBV12-4 with TRBJ2-1; 9 bases match TRBD1. This CDR3 region has 16 residues. J was trimmed by 4 bases and V by 5 bases; bases with no gene match: 9. DNA for the CDR3: TGTGCCAGCAGTGATTCCGGGACAGGGATATACAATGAGCAGTTCTTC. Residues: CASSDSGTGIYNEQFF.

This clonotype was seen a few times. The chain has TRBV5-1 and TRBJ2-5, with 8 bases aligning to TRBD2. The trim removed 3 bases at V and 5 bases at J, leaving 6 bases unmatched. CDR3 size: 14 residues. The germline V gene encodes CDR1 SGHRS and CDR2 YFSETQ. CDR3 protein: CASSSAGGYETQYF. CDR3 nucleotide sequence: TGCGCCAGCAGCTCCGCGGGGGGATACGAGACCCAGTACTTC.

This clonotype has only a few counts. The rearrangement links TRBV6-1 to TRBJ1-4; 7 bases line up with TRBD1. CDR1 MNHNS and CDR2 SASEGT come from the germline V gene. The CDR3 length is 14 residues. The ends lost 6 bases at V and 5 bases at J; junction bases unmatched: 6. The CDR3 sequence is CASRPTGSNEKLFF. For the CDR3, the DNA is TGTGCCAGCAGACCGACAGGGTCGAATGAAAAACTGTTTTTT.

This clonotype was recorded at least ten times. The J gene is TRBJ1-4, the V gene TRBV7-9; D remains unclear. In germline, CDR1 is SEHNR, CDR2 FQNEAQ (reference sequence). The V gene lost 5 bases and the J gene lost 0 bases, with 4 bases spanning the gap. CDR3 size: 13 residues. The DNA for the CDR3 is TGTGCCAGCAGCCCGACAACTAATGAAAAACTGTTTTTT. This translates into CASSPTTNEKLFF.

This clonotype was seen a few times. V gene TRBV18 combines with J gene TRBJ2-1; D is ambiguous. Trimming stripped 0 bases from V and 6 bases from J, with 6 bases between. Germline V gene sequence: CDR1 KGHSH, CDR2 LQKENI. This CDR3 is 13 amino acids long. The CDR3 DNA reads as TGTGCCAGCTCACCACCAACCGGCAATGAGCAGTTCTTC. It yields the protein CASSPPTGNEQFF.

Details on this clonotype: With a much larger clone just one base away, this may be a read error. This sequence joins TRBV7-9 and TRBJ2-3; either TRBD1 or TRBD2 may supply D (5 bases each). Germline-derived CDR1 and CDR2 are SEHNR and FQNEAQ (reference sequence). This CDR3 has 13 amino acids. In nucleotides, the CDR3 is TGTACCAGCAGTCAGGGAGACACAGATACGCAGTATTTT. As protein: CTSSQGDTDTQYF.

This clonotype was seen repeatedly, ten times or more. The DNA of the CDR3 is TGTGCCAGCAGCTCGAACCAGATGAACTATGGCTACACCTTC. Residues: CASSSNQMNYGYTF. The chain carries TRBV5-5 and TRBJ1-2; no clear D. Germline assignment: CDR1 SGHKS and CDR2 YYEKEE (reference sequence). The germline V and J ends were trimmed by 3 bases and 2 bases, with 11 bases remaining between them. This CDR3 is 14 amino acids long. Supplemented by reference TRBV5-5 and TRBJ1-2, the full variable domain reads DAGVTQSPTHLIKTRGQQVTLRCSPISGHKSVSWYQQVLGQGPQFIFQYYEKEERGRGNFPDRFSARQFPNYSSELNVNALLLGDSALYLCASSSNQMNYGYTFGSGTRLTVV.

In this sample, this clonotype turned up a few times. The V gene is TRBV9, the J gene TRBJ2-3; D is perhaps TRBD1 (5 bases). CDR3 length equals 16 residues. Trimming left V 4 bases short and J 3 bases short, with 18 bases between. Germline CDR1 reads SGDLS; CDR2 reads YYNGEE. CDR3 sequence: CASSPQRGRGTDTQYF. The CDR3 DNA reads as TGTGCCAGCAGCCCCCAAAGGGGCCGTGGAACAGATACGCAGTATTTT.

This clonotype was observed a handful of times. V is TRBV29-1 and J is TRBJ1-2; D call uncertain. Germline CDR1 is SQVTM and CDR2 is ANQGSEA. The CDR3 covers 13 residues. Trimming took 5 bases from V and 4 from J, leaving 14 bases between them. The CDR3 DNA sequence: TGCAGCGTTCCCCCGGACGGATCCTATGGCTACACCTTC. It codes for CSVPPDGSYGYTF.

This clonotype was counted only a few times. The chain carries TRBV12-3 or TRBV12-4 and TRBJ2-1; 9 nucleotides line up with TRBD2. The junction had 7 bases not matched to a gene; V was cut back by 6 bases and J by 4 bases. The CDR3 spans 15 residues. The chain's CDR3 is CASSPGLASYNEQFF. The DNA for the CDR3 is TGTGCCAGCAGCCCTGGACTAGCGAGTTACAATGAGCAGTTCTTC.

This clonotype was detected many times. V is TRBV12-3 or TRBV12-4 and J is TRBJ1-1; D may be TRBD1 (5 bases). The length of the CDR3 is 13 residues. The V end lost 6 bases, the J end lost 7 bases, and 15 bases lay between the germline ends. CDR3 amino acids: CASSSRRGNEAFF. In DNA form, the CDR3 reads TGTGCCAGCAGCTCTAGACGGGGCAATGAAGCTTTCTTT.

This chain uses TRBV6-2 or TRBV6-3 with TRBJ2-4; tentative D call: TRBD2 (6 bases). Trimming left V 8 bases short and J 0 bases short, with 14 bases between. The CDR3 spans 15 residues. CDR1 and CDR2 from the germline V gene are MNHEY and SVGEGT. CDR3 coding DNA: TGTGCCAGCGGCTGGGACTCCTTAGCCAAAAACATTCAGTACTTC. Protein: CASGWDSLAKNIQYF.

There are many counts of this clonotype. This chain links TRBV5-1 with TRBJ1-2; D gene ambiguous. The V gene lost 0 bases and the J gene lost 2 bases, with 5 bases spanning the gap. The CDR3 extends over 13 amino acids. Germline CDR1 is SGHRS and CDR2 is YFSETQ. The CDR3 region has the DNA TGCGCCAGCAGCTTGGCAGGAAACTATGGCTACACCTTC. Its protein is CASSLAGNYGYTF.

This clonotype has ten or more counts. The rearrangement links TRBV7-8 to TRBJ1-6; TRBD1 matches 9 bases. Looked up from germline, CDR1 is SGHVS and CDR2 is FQNEAQ. V shed 4 bases, J shed 7 bases, and the junction held 5 bases outside the gene matches. This CDR3 region has 15 residues. The CDR3 bases are TGTGCCAGCAGCTGGGGACAGGGTGGAAATTCACCCCTCCACTTT. Its protein is CASSWGQGGNSPLHF.